This T cell receptor beta chain was recorded in a study of blood T cells in healthy people across ages. Together with a sample-barcoded 5' primer, a J-beta primer mix was included in a second PCR lasting about 6 to 12 cycles. A tag from a template-switch adaptor with 12 random nucleotides marked each cDNA molecule. TCRdb reanalysed the 5' RACE reads using MiXCR and keeps one entry per CDR3 protein. Of some 1,000,000 distinct CDR3 sequences in the sample, 20% to 25% are singletons; the top ten hold approximately 0.79%. V was pared by 8 bases and J by 5 bases, with 10 bases between. The CDR3 extends over 11 amino acids. CDR1 and CDR2 (germline): SEHNR, FQNEAQ (reference sequence). These data also featured in a second study, about T cells of mothers and their children. That source notes: The M1S primer of the second PCR added sample barcodes and 2-4 random nucleotides.

This clonotype was sampled from a girl aged 2-10 years in good health. The sample taken for sequencing was blood. The chain has TRBV7-9 and TRBJ2-7; weak D call: TRBD2 (6 bases). The CDR3 here is CASGGWDEQYF. The CDR3 DNA sequence: TGTGCCAGCGGAGGGTGGGACGAGCAGTACTTC. Complete variable domain (other parts from reference TRBV7-9 and TRBJ2-7): DTGVSQNPRHKITKRGQNVTFRCDPISEHNRLYWYRQTLGQGPEFLTYFQNEAQLEKSRLLSDRFSAERPKGSFSTLEIQRTEQGDSAMYLCASGGWDEQYFGPGTRLTVT.